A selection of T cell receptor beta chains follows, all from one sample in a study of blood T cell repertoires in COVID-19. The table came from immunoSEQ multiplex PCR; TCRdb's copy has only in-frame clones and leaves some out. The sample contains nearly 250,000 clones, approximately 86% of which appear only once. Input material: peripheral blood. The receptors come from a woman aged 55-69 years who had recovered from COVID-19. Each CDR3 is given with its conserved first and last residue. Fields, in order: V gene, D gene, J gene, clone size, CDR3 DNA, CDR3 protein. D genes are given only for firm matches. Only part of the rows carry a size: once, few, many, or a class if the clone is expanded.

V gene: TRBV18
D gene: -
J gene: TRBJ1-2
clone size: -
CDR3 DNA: TGTGCCAGCTCACCAAGGGAGGGTGGAGGCTACACCTTC
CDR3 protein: CASSPREGGGYTF

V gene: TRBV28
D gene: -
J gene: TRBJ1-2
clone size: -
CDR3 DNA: TGTGCCAGCAGTTTCGGACAGTATGGCTACACCTTC
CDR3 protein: CASSFGQYGYTF

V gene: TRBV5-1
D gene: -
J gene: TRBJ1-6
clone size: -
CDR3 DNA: TGCGCCAGCAGCTTGGCCGGGGGAGGAGAGCCGGATTCACCCCTCCACTTT
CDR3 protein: CASSLAGGGEPDSPLHF

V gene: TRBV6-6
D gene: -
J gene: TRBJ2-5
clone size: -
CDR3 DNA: TGTGCCAGCAGTCCAGGACAGATGGAGACCCAGTACTTC
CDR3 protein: CASSPGQMETQYF

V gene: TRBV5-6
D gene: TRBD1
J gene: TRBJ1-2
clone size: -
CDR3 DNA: TGTGCCAGCAGCATCCGGACAGGGGGAGGCGGCTACACCTTC
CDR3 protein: CASSIRTGGGGYTF

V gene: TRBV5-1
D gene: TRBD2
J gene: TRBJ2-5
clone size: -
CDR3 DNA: TGCGCCAGCAGGTCGGGACTAGCAGAAGAGACCCAGTACTTC
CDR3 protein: CASRSGLAEETQYF

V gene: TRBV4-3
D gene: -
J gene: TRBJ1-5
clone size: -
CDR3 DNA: TGCGCCAGCAGCCAAGGAGTCTTCAATCAGCCCCAGCATTTT
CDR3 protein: CASSQGVFNQPQHF

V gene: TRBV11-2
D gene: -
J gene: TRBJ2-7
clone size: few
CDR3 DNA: TGTGCCAGCAGCCAGGGGCACAACGAGCAGTACTTC
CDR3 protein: CASSQGHNEQYF

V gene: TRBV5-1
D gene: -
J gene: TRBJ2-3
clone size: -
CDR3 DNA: TGCGCCAGCAGCTTGGCGGCACTAGCAGGCACAGATACGCAGTATTTT
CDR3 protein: CASSLAALAGTDTQYF

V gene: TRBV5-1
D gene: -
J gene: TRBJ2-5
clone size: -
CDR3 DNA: TGCGCCAGCAGCTTGTCAGGAAAAGAGACCCAGTACTTC
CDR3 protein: CASSLSGKETQYF

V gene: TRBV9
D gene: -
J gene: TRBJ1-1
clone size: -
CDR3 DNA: TGTGCCAGCAGCCCGAGGGCAGAACAACAACTGAACACTGAAGCTTTCTTT
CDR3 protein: CASSPRAEQQLNTEAFF

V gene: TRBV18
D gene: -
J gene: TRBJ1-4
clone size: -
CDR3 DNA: TGTGCCAGCTCACCACAGGGAGAAATCGTGGAACTGTTTTTT
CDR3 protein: CASSPQGEIVELFF

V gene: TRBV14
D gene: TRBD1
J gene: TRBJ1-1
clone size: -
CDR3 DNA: TGTGCCAGCAGCCAAGATCGAGCTGGAGGGACAGGGTTCGGGACTGAAGCTTTCTTT
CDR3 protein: CASSQDRAGGTGFGTEAFF

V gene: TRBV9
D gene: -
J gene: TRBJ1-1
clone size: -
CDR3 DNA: TGTGCCAGCAGCGTAGGCCTGGCAGGGCACACTGAAGCTTTCTTT
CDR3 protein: CASSVGLAGHTEAFF

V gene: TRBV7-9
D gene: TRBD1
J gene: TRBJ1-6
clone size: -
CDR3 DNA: TGTGCCAGCAGCGGACAGGGGTATTCACCCCTCCACTTT
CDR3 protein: CASSGQGYSPLHF

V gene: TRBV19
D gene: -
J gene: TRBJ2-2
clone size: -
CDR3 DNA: TGTGCCAGTAGTATAACAGGGATTGTCCTCACCGGGGAGCTGTTTTTT
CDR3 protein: CASSITGIVLTGELFF

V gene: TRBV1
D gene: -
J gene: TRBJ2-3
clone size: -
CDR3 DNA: TGCACCAGCAGCCAGCAATACCGGGACTTCGAATGCACAGATACGCAGTATTTT
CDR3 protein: CTSSQQYRDFECTDTQYF

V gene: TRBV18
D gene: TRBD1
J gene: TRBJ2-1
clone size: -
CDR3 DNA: TGTGCCAGCTCCTGGGGGACAGGGGAGTACAATGAGCAGTTCTTC
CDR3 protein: CASSWGTGEYNEQFF

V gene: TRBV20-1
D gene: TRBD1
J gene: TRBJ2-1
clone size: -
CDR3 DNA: TGCAGTGCTAGTTGGGCAGGGGGATTATTCTTC
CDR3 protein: CSASWAGGLFF

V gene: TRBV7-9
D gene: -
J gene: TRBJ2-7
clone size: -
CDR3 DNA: TGTGCCAGCAGCCCCAGGACAGCCACATCCTACGAGCAGTACTTC
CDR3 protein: CASSPRTATSYEQYF

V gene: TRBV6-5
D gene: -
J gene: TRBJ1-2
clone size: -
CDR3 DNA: TGTGCCAGCCCCCCAAGGTTCCCGCGGGACGGCACCTTC
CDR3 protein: CASPPRFPRDGTF

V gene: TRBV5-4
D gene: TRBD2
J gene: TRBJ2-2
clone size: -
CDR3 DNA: TGTGCCAGCAGCTTGGGAGGGACTATGAACACCGGGGAGCTGTTTTTT
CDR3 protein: CASSLGGTMNTGELFF

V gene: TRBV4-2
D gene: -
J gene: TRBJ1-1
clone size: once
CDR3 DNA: TGTGCCAGCAGCCAAGGTTATCAAGGGGGGGGGACGTCGGCTTTCTTT
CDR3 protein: CASSQGYQGGGTSAFF

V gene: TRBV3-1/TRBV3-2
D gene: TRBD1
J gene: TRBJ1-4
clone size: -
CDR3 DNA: TGTGCCAGCAGCCGAACTGACAGGGTTGACGAAAAACTGTTTTTT
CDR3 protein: CASSRTDRVDEKLFF

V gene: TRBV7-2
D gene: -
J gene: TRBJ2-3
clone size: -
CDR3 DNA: TGTGCCAGCAGCCCTTCGAGCCAGGGTGTCACAGATACGCAGTATTTT
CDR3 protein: CASSPSSQGVTDTQYF

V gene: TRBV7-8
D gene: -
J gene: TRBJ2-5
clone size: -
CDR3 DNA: TGTGCCAGCAGCTTTTGGCGGGGTTTGCAAGAGACCCAGTACTTC
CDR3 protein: CASSFWRGLQETQYF

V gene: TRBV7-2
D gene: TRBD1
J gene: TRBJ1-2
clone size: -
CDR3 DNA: TGTGCCAGCAGCTTAGTGACAGGGTCCCTCTCGTATGGCTACACCTTC
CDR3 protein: CASSLVTGSLSYGYTF

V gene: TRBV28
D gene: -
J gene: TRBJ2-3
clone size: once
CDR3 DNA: TGTGCCACCCGGTCGGGGGTCGATACGCAGTATTTT
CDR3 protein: CATRSGVDTQYF

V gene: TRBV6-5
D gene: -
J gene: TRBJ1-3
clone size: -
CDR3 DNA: TGTGCCAGCAGTTACCAACAGATCAACTCTGGAAACACCATATATTTT
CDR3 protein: CASSYQQINSGNTIYF

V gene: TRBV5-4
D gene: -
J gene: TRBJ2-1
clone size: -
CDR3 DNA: TGTGCCAGCAGCCAATCCGGGGGGCCTCTCTACAATGAGCAGTTCTTC
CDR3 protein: CASSQSGGPLYNEQFF

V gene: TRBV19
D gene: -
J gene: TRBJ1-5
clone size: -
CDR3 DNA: TGTGCCAGTAGTTTCGGTAGGGGAAGCAATCAGCCCCAGCATTTT
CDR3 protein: CASSFGRGSNQPQHF

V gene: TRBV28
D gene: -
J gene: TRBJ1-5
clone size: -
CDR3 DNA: TGTGCCAGCAGCGCCTTGGGCCTTAGCAATCAGCCCCAGCATTTT
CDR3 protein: CASSALGLSNQPQHF

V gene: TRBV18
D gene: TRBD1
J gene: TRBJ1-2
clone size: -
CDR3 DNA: TGTGCCAGCTCAAACAGGGGTGGCTACACCTTC
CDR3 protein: CASSNRGGYTF

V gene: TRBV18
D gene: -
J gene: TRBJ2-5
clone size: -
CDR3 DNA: TGTGCCAGCTCACCCAGACAAGAGACCCAGTACTTC
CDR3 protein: CASSPRQETQYF

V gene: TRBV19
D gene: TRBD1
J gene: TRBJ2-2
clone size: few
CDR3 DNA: TGTGCCAGTAGTGTAGGGACAGGGCACACCGGGGAGCTGTTTTTT
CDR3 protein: CASSVGTGHTGELFF

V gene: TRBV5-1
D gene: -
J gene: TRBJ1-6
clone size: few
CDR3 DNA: TGCGCCAGCAGCTTGATGGGTGGAGAGAATTCACCCCTCCACTTT
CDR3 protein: CASSLMGGENSPLHF

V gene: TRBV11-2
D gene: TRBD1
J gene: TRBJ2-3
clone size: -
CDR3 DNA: TGTGCCAGCAGTTTGACAGGGGGCGCGGGAGATACGCAGTATTTT
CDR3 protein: CASSLTGGAGDTQYF

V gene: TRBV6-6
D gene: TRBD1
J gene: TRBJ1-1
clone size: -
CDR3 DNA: TGTGCCAGCAGCGTCGAAGCAGGGGGCACTGAAGCTTTCTTT
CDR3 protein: CASSVEAGGTEAFF

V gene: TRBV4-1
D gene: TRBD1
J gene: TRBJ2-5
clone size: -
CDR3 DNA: TGCGCCAGCAGCCAAGACCTACGGACAGGAGAGCAAGAGACCCAGTACTTC
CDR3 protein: CASSQDLRTGEQETQYF

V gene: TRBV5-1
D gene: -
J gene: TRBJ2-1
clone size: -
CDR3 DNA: TGCGCCAGCAGCTTGACGGTGAGCTCCTACAATGAGCAGTTCTTC
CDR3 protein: CASSLTVSSYNEQFF

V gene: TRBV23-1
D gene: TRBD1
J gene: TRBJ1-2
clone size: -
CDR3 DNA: TGCGCCAGTCCGCCGGAGGGGACAGGGAAAGGTCAAGGCTACACCTTC
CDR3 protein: CASPPEGTGKGQGYTF

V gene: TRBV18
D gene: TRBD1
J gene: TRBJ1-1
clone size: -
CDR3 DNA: TGTGCCAGCTCCCGAGGGGGCAGGGACACTGAAGCTTTCTTT
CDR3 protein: CASSRGGRDTEAFF

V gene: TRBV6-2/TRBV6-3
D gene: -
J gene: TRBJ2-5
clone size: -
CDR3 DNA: TGTGCCAGCAGTTATGGCCGGGAAGGGACCCAGTACTTC
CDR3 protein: CASSYGREGTQYF

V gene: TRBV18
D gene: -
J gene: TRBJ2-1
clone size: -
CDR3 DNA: TGTGCCAGCTCACCACGCAGCTCCTACAATGAGCAGTTCTTC
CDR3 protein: CASSPRSSYNEQFF

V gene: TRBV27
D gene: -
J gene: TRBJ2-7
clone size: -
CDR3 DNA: TGTGCCAGCAGTCCTCCTAGGGGGGACAGAAACTCCTACGAGCAGTACTTC
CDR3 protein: CASSPPRGDRNSYEQYF

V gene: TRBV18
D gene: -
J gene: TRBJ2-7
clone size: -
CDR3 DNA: TGTGCCAGCTCACCAATGAAGTGGTACAGGAGTTCCTACGAGCAGTACTTC
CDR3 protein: CASSPMKWYRSSYEQYF

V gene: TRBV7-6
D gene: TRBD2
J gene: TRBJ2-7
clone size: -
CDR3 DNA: TGTGCCAGCAGCTCTCTAGCGGGGGGGCCGTTTGCCTACGAGCAGTACTTC
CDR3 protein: CASSSLAGGPFAYEQYF

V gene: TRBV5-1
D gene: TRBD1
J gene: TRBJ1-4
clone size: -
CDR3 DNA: TGCGCCAGCAGGGAAACAGGGGCAGTTAATGAAAAACTGTTTTTT
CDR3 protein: CASRETGAVNEKLFF

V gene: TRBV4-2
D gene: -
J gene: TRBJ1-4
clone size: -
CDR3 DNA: TGTGCCAGCACGTGGAGGGCAGATCCTAATGAAAAACTGTTTTTT
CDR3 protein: CASTWRADPNEKLFF

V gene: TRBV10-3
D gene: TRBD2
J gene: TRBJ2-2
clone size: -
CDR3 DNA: TGTGCCATCAGTGCCGGGACTAGCTCAGGGGAGCTGTTTTTT
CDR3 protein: CAISAGTSSGELFF

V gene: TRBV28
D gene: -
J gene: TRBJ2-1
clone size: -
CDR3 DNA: TGTGCCAGCAGTTCCCCGGGACTGGTCTACAATGAGCAGTTCTTC
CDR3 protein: CASSSPGLVYNEQFF

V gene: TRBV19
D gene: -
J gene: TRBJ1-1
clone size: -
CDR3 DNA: TGTGCCAGTAGTATATCGGGAAACACTGAAGCTTTCTTT
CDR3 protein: CASSISGNTEAFF

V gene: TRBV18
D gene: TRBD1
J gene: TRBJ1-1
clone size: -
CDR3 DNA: TGTGCCAGCTCAATTCGGGGACAGCCGAGAGACACTGAAGCTTTCTTT
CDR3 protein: CASSIRGQPRDTEAFF

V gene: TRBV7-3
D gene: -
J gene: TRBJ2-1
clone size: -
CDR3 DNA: TGTGCCAGCAGCTTAAAATCTTACAATGAGCAGTTCTTC
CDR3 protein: CASSLKSYNEQFF

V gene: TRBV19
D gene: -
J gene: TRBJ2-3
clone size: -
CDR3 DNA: TGTGCCAGTAGTATCTCGGCGGGGTTAGCAGATACGCAGTATTTT
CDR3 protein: CASSISAGLADTQYF

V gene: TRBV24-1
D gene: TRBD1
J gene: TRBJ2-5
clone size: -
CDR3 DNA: TGTGCCACCAGTGATTTCGACAGGGCGGCAGAGACCCAGTACTTC
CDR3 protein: CATSDFDRAAETQYF

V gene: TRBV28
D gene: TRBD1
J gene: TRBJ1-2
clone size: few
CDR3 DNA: TGTGCCAGCAAGCCCGGCGGGGACAGTGGTGGCTACACCTTC
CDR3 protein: CASKPGGDSGGYTF

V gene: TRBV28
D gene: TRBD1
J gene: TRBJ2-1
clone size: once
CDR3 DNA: TGTGCCAGCCTCGTCAGGACAGGGGCCTACAATGAGCAGTTCTTC
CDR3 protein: CASLVRTGAYNEQFF

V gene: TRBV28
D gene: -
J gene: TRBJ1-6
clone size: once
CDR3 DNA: TGTGCCAGCGGGGCGGGGGGGTTATATTCACCCCTCCACTTT
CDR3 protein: CASGAGGLYSPLHF

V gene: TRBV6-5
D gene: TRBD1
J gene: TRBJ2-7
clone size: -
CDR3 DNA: TGTGCCAGCAGTCCCTGGACAGGTAGCTCCTACGAGCAGTACTTC
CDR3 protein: CASSPWTGSSYEQYF